The 9 T cell receptor beta chains given below trace back to one sample, sequenced in a study of T cells in tumors after PD-1 blockade. Sequencing used immunoSEQ multiplex PCR; TCRdb keeps in-frame clones, though not all of them. The repertoire has roughly 4,200 clones, about 73% of them found once; the top ten carry 6% to 8.5%. The time point is: first of two pre-therapy site-matched biopsies two to three months apart. The source material was tumor tissue, sampled before anti-PD-1 treatment. The receptor set was obtained from a human donor with basal cell carcinoma.

V usage is TRBV5-6 and J usage is TRBJ1-2; unclear D gene. Looked up from germline, CDR1 is SGHDT and CDR2 is YYEEEE. Trimming shortened V by 5 bases and J by 0 bases, and 14 bases separated the two germline ends. The CDR3 has 15 amino acids. DNA of the CDR3: TGTGCCAGCAGTTGGGTGCGAACTACTAACTATGGCTACACCTTC. As protein: CASSWVRTTNYGYTF.

The chain carries TRBV7-2 and TRBJ2-1, with TRBD1 matching 10 bases. Germline V gene lookup returns CDR1 SGHTA and CDR2 FQGNSA. CDR3 length equals 14 residues. Unmatched junction bases numbered 3, after V lost 5 bases and J lost 5 bases. The CDR3 bases are TGTGCCAGCAGCCGGGACAGGGGAAACAATGAGCAGTTCTTC. Amino acids: CASSRDRGNNEQFF. The complete variable domain, with remaining parts taken from reference TRBV7-2 and TRBJ2-1, reads GAGVSQSPSNKVTEKGKDVELRCDPISGHTALYWYRQSLGQGLEFLIYFQGNSAPDKSGLPSDRFSAERTGGSVSTLTIQRTQQEDSAVYLCASSRDRGNNEQFFGPGTRLTVL.

The chain combines TRBV5-1 with TRBJ1-1, with TRBD1 as a possible D gene (6 bases). The V and J ends lost 4 bases and 8 bases respectively, with 15 bases between them. CDR3 length equals 13 residues. Germline V gives CDR1 SGHRS, CDR2 YFSETQ. The CDR3 here is CASSPTPGQEAFF. In DNA, the CDR3 is TGCGCCAGCAGCCCCACCCCGGGACAAGAAGCTTTCTTT.

The chain couples TRBV5-1 to TRBJ1-5, with a possible D match to TRBD1 (5 bases). Germline CDR1 reads SGHRS; CDR2 reads YFSETQ. V lost 1 base and J lost 8, with 16 bases in between. The CDR3 extends over 15 amino acids. The CDR3: CASSLLGTPGEPQHF. CDR3 nucleotides: TGCGCCAGCAGCTTGTTGGGGACCCCAGGTGAGCCCCAGCATTTT.

This rearrangement joins TRBV2 to TRBJ2-3; D call uncertain. The CDR3 is 12 amino acids. Trimming pared 6 bases from V and 2 bases from J, leaving 6 bases between. Per the germline V gene, CDR1 is SNHLY and CDR2 is FYNNEI. For the CDR3, the DNA is TGTGCCAGCAGGAGTGTCACAGATACGCAGTATTTT. It specifies CASRSVTDTQYF. Filled out from reference TRBV2 and TRBJ2-3, the complete variable domain reads EPEVTQTPSHQVTQMGQEVILRCVPISNHLYFYWYRQILGQKVEFLVSFYNNEISEKSEIFDDQFSVERPDGSNFTLKIRSTKLEDSAMYFCASRSVTDTQYFGPGTRLTVL.

This clone was detected only a few times. V and J are TRBV10-2 and TRBJ2-1, with 7 bases that match TRBD2. The V gene end was trimmed by 4 bases and the J gene end by 9 bases; junction bases not matched to a gene: 3. The CDR3 consists of 12 residues. Germline values: CDR1 WSHSY, CDR2 SAAADI. In DNA, the CDR3 is TGCGCCAGCAGTGGACTAGCTCTTGAGCAGTTCTTC. Residues: CASSGLALEQFF.

The chain combines TRBV30 with TRBJ2-7, with 7 bases that match TRBD1. This CDR3 has 17 residues. Germline CDR1 and CDR2: GTSNPN and SVGIG (reference sequence). V lost 0 bases, J lost 1 base, and 12 bases stayed unmatched. CDR3 coding DNA: TGTGCCTGGAGTGTAAAAGGGCAGGGGGTTGGTTCCTACGAGCAGTACTTC. This codes for CAWSVKGQGVGSYEQYF.

The chain uses TRBV30 and TRBJ2-7, with D perhaps matching TRBD1 (5 bases). The CDR3 is made up of 12 amino acids. Trimming pared 2 bases from V and 7 bases from J, leaving 12 bases between. Germline CDR1 and CDR2: GTSNPN and SVGIG (reference sequence). The CDR3 nucleotides are TGTGCCTGGAGTACATGGGGCCAAGAGCAGTACTTC. Its protein is CAWSTWGQEQYF.

V and J are TRBV19 and TRBJ2-1, with no clear D. Germline CDR1 and CDR2: LNHDA and SQIVND (reference sequence). This CDR3 region has 14 residues. V was trimmed by 5 bases and J by 0 bases, leaving 8 bases between them. The CDR3 bases are TGTGCCAGTAGTTATTCGTTCTCCTACAATGAGCAGTTCTTC. Protein: CASSYSFSYNEQFF.